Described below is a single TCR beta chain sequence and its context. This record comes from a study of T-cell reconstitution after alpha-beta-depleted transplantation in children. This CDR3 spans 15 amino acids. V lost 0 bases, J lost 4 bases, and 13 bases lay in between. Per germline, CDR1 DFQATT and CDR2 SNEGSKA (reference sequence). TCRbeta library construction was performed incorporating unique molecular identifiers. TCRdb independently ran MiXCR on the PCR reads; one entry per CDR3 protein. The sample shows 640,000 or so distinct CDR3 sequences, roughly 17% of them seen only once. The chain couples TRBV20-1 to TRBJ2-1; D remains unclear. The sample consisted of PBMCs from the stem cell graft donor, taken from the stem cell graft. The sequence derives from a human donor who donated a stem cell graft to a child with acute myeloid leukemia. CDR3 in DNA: TGCAGTGCTAGAGATGAGGCTGCCGAATACAATGAGCAGTTCTTC. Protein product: CSARDEAAEYNEQFF.